The 3 T cell receptor beta chains below were found in one sample sequenced in a study of shared clonotypes between healthy human individuals. Method: immunoSEQ multiplex PCR; TCRdb's copy keeps in-frame clones and lacks some. This table holds about half a million clones, approximately 79% found once. Sequenced input: PBMCs. The source of these receptors is a woman between 40 and 55 years old in good health. Some clones in this sample may be carry-over from other donors' samples.

As for this clone: A clone one base away is much larger, so this may be a read error. The J gene is TRBJ2-7, the V gene TRBV11-2; 11 bases match TRBD2. Per germline, CDR1 SGHAT and CDR2 FQNNGV. The CDR3 is made up of 14 amino acids. The J segment lost 4 bases and the V segment lost 1 base, leaving 0 bases of the junction unmatched. The CDR3 region is CASSLGTSGYEQYF. The CDR3 nucleotides are TGTGCCAGCAGCTTAGGGACTAGCGGGTACGAGCAGTACTTC.

The chain carries TRBV27 and TRBJ2-5, with 10 positions matching TRBD2. Germline V CDR1 and CDR2: MNHEY, SMNVEV (reference sequence). Unmatched junction bases numbered 8, after V lost 10 bases and J lost 6 bases. The CDR3 is 13 residues long. For the CDR3, the DNA is TGTGCCACCAAAGCGGGAGGGGGACAGACCCAGTACTTC. It specifies CATKAGGGQTQYF.

Only one count was recorded for this clone. This sequence joins TRBV15 and TRBJ2-7, with D possibly TRBD2 on 6 matching bases. Trimming cost V 3 bases and J 2 bases, with 14 bases left between them. CDR3 length: 15 amino acids. The germline V gene has CDR1 LNHNV and CDR2 YYDKDF (reference sequence). DNA for the CDR3: TGTGCCACCAGCAGGGGACTCGAAACCACCTACGAGCAGTACTTC. It codes for CATSRGLETTYEQYF. Full variable domain (outside the CDR3, taken from reference TRBV15 and TRBJ2-7): DAMVIQNPRYQVTQFGKPVTLSCSQTLNHNVMYWYQQKSSQAPKLLFHYYDKDFNNEADTPDNFQSRRPNTSFCFLDIRSPGLGDTAMYLCATSRGLETTYEQYFGPGTRLTVT.